The 18 T cell receptor beta chains presented below share a single source sample, sequenced in a study of Graves' ophthalmopathy and Graves' hyperthyroidism. Amplification of the TCR beta CDR3 regions used RNA transcripts (as template). Scientists carried out first-round RT-PCR using HTBI primers and then a second-round multiplex PCR. MiXCR, applied by TCRdb to the multiplex PCR reads, yields one record per CDR3 protein. The data show about 380,000 distinct CDR3 sequences, 15% seen once. Sequenced: peripheral blood. Receptor source: a woman aged 18-29 years with stable Graves' hyperthyroidism.

This clonotype was seen many times. This rearrangement joins TRBV15 to TRBJ2-5; the D is unclear. CDR1 is LNHNV and CDR2 is YYDKDF in the germline V gene (reference sequence). The V gene lost 2 bases and the J gene lost 3 bases, with 1 base spanning the gap. The CDR3 sequence is 11 residues long. CDR3 nucleotides: TGTGCCACCAGCAGAAAAGAGACCCAGTACTTC. Encoded protein: CATSRKETQYF.

This clonotype appeared many times. The rearrangement joins TRBV15 to TRBJ1-6, with TRBD1 matching 11 bases. V lost 3 bases and J lost 5; bases outside the gene matches: 0. Germline CDR1 reads LNHNV; CDR2 reads YYDKDF (reference sequence). The CDR3 is 15 amino acids. CDR3 DNA sequence: TGTGCCACCAGCAGGGGACAGGGGGATAATTCACCCCTCCACTTT. Translation: CATSRGQGDNSPLHF.

This clonotype was detected a few times. This chain links TRBV18 with TRBJ1-3; D is undetermined. This CDR3 spans 15 amino acids. Between the trimmed V and J ends, which lost 0 bases and 8 bases, there was a span of 14 bases. The germline V gene encodes CDR1 KGHSH and CDR2 LQKENI. In nucleotides, the CDR3 is TGTGCCAGCTCACCACCGGGGTTCTCTTTGGACACCATATATTTT. This sequence encodes CASSPPGFSLDTIYF.

This clonotype was detected ten times or more. This chain uses TRBV24-1 with TRBJ2-2; TRBD1 aligns across 8 bases. The CDR3 is 14 amino acids. Germline V CDR1 and CDR2: KGHDR, SFDVKD. Trimming took 8 bases from V and 2 from J; bases not matched to a gene: 3. DNA of the CDR3: TGTGCCACCAATCAGGGGGCTAACACCGGGGAGCTGTTTTTT. Protein: CATNQGANTGELFF.

For this clonotype: A read error may be the cause here, since a much bigger clone is one base away. This sequence joins TRBV12-5 and TRBJ2-2, with D possibly called TRBD1 or TRBD2 (6 bases each). The germline V and J ends were trimmed by 4 bases and 4 bases, with 19 bases remaining between them. Looked up from germline, CDR1 is LGHNT and CDR2 is FRNRAP. CDR3 length: 17 residues. CDR3 loop: CASGSRGQGGSTGELFF. DNA for the CDR3: TGTGCTAGTGGTTCACGGGGGCAGGGCGGTAGCACCGGGGAGCTGTTTTTT.

This clonotype was picked up many times. The chain couples TRBV12-3 or TRBV12-4 to TRBJ1-1, with 7 bases that match TRBD1. This CDR3 region has 14 residues. The ends lost 5 bases at V and 3 bases at J; junction bases unmatched: 6. This CDR3 is CASSTLRGDTEAFF. CDR3 nucleotide sequence: TGTGCCAGCAGTACACTCAGGGGGGACACTGAAGCTTTCTTT.

This clonotype has just one count. Given a much more abundant clone one base away, this may be a read error. It is likely a read error, because the conserved phenylalanine at the end of the CDR3 is missing. The V gene is TRBV12-3 or TRBV12-4, the J gene TRBJ1-1; TRBD1 is a possible D gene (5 bases). This CDR3 contains 13 residues. CDR3 nucleotides: TGTGCCATCAGTTTTGGCGGGGGCACTGAAGCTTTCCTT. Translated, it gives CAISFGGGTEAFL.

The chain has TRBV6-2 or TRBV6-3 and TRBJ2-7; tentative D call: TRBD1 (5 bases). V shed 6 bases and J shed 4 bases, with 16 bases lying between them. From germline, CDR1 is MNHEY and CDR2 SVGEGT. This CDR3 has 14 residues. CDR3 protein: CASSLRAGPYEQYF. CDR3 bases: TGTGCCAGCAGCCTCCGGGCAGGGCCGTACGAGCAGTACTTC.

This clonotype was found many times. The chain carries TRBV6-2 or TRBV6-3 and TRBJ2-7; 8 bases are a match to TRBD2. J was trimmed by 2 bases and V by 6 bases; bases with no gene match: 3. This CDR3 contains 13 residues. Germline V gives CDR1 MNHEY, CDR2 SVGEGT. This chain's CDR3 is CASRLAVTYEQYF. The CDR3 region has the DNA TGTGCCAGCAGACTAGCGGTTACCTACGAGCAGTACTTC.

This chain uses TRBV29-1 with TRBJ2-3, with 10 bases aligning to TRBD1. Per germline, CDR1 SQVTM and CDR2 ANQGSEA. The CDR3 is 16 residues long. J was trimmed by 2 bases and V by 4 bases; bases with no gene match: 9. The CDR3 nucleotides read TGCAGCGTTGGGGGGGGACAGGGGTCCCCCACAGATACGCAGTATTTT. Protein sequence: CSVGGGQGSPTDTQYF.

This clonotype was seen at least ten times. CDR3 nucleotides: TGTGCCAGTAGTATCGGCGGGGAGGTAGATACGCAGTATTTT. It translates to CASSIGGEVDTQYF. The chain has TRBV19 and TRBJ2-3; D is perhaps TRBD2 (6 bases). Germline V gene lookup returns CDR1 LNHDA and CDR2 SQIVND (reference sequence). CDR3 size: 14 residues. The ends were cut back, 3 bases at V and 5 bases at J, with 12 bases in the middle.

Concerning this clonotype itself: This may be a read error, as it is one base from a much larger clone. The conserved closing phenylalanine or tryptophan is absent in this CDR3, likely reflecting a read error. The gene calls are TRBV20-1 and TRBJ1-1, with no clear D. The CDR3 has 15 residues. From germline, CDR1 is DFQATT and CDR2 SNEGSKA (reference sequence). V lost 1 base and J lost 5, with 17 bases in between. This CDR3 is CSARVSAGPRTEAFL. The CDR3 DNA reads as TGCAGTGCTAGAGTCTCTGCCGGACCTCGGACTGAAGCTTTCTTG.

This clonotype was picked up many times. The rearrangement uses TRBV11-1 and TRBJ2-7; D may be TRBD1 (5 bases). This CDR3 has 14 residues. The germline CDR1 and CDR2 sequences are SGHAT and FQDESV (reference sequence). The V gene lost 1 base and the J gene lost 6 bases, with 13 bases spanning the gap. This chain's CDR3 is CASSLDGEGAEQYF. As DNA, the CDR3 is TGTGCCAGCAGCTTAGATGGGGAAGGGGCCGAGCAGTACTTC.

This clonotype was seen ten or more times. Written as DNA, the CDR3 is TGTGCCAGCAGTGAGTTAAGAGGGTTTAGTTCCTACGAGCAGTACTTC. This encodes CASSELRGFSSYEQYF. This chain uses TRBV6-1 with TRBJ2-7, with D perhaps TRBD2 (5 bases). The V end was cut by 3 bases, the J end by 1 base, with 16 bases between. The CDR3 covers 16 residues. Germline V CDR1 and CDR2: MNHNS, SASEGT.

This clonotype was counted ten times or more. The J gene is TRBJ1-6, the V gene TRBV5-6, with 9 bases lining up with TRBD1. Per the germline V gene, CDR1 is SGHDT and CDR2 is YYEEEE. The CDR3 extends over 16 amino acids. V lost 0 bases to trimming and J lost 4 bases; unmatched junction nucleotides: 2. CDR3 DNA sequence: TGTGCCAGCAGCTTGGGGACAGGGGTTTATAATTCACCCCTCCACTTT. This encodes CASSLGTGVYNSPLHF.

This clonotype was counted ten times or more. The chain links TRBV4-1 to TRBJ2-7; 10 nucleotides align to TRBD2. V gave up 2 bases and J gave up 2 bases; unmatched junction bases: 3. The germline V gene has CDR1 MGHRA and CDR2 YSYEKL. The CDR3 is 15 residues long. CDR3 nucleotides: TGCGCCAGCAGCCAACTAGCGGGGGCCACCTACGAGCAGTACTTC. This sequence encodes CASSQLAGATYEQYF.

This clonotype was counted between two and nine times. V and J are TRBV12-3 or TRBV12-4 and TRBJ1-2; D not certain. V shed 2 bases and J shed 8 bases, with 12 bases lying between them. This CDR3 comprises 13 residues. In nucleotides, the CDR3 is TGTGCCAGCAGTTTATGGGGTATGGGCGGCTACACCTTC. Its translation: CASSLWGMGGYTF.

Worth noting for this clonotype: Mismatch with germline at one junction end may stem from a read error. In DNA, the CDR3 is TGTGCCACCAGTGATTCGACAGGGTTGAACACCGGGGATCTGTTTTTT. Its protein is CATSDSTGLNTGDLFF. This chain connects TRBV24-1 to TRBJ2-2, with 7 bases lining up with TRBD1. Germline V gene data show CDR1 as KGHDR and CDR2 as SFDVKD. The CDR3 extends over 16 amino acids.